One and the same sample provided the 15 T cell receptor beta chains below, sequenced in a study of Graves' ophthalmopathy and Graves' hyperthyroidism. From RNA, the CDR3 regions of TCR beta chains were amplified and sequenced. Investigators did first-round RT-PCR with HTBI primers, then second-round multiplex PCR. TCRdb reprocessed the multiplex PCR reads via MiXCR and lists one record per CDR3 protein. The data show 40,000 to 50,000 distinct CDR3 sequences, with 40% to 65% seen just once and 18% held by the top ten. Sequenced sample: peripheral blood. The receptor source for this set is an adult man with Graves' ophthalmopathy.

This clonotype was recorded many times. The chain uses TRBV5-6 and TRBJ2-1, with D uncertain. This CDR3 contains 16 residues. Trimming left V 1 base short and J 0 bases short, with 11 bases between. The germline gives CDR1 SGHDT, CDR2 YYEEEE. CDR3: CASSLFGSNSYNEQFF. CDR3 nucleotide sequence: TGTGCCAGCAGCTTGTTTGGGTCAAACTCCTACAATGAGCAGTTCTTC.

This chain connects TRBV20-1 to TRBJ2-5; D remains ambiguous. V was cut by 6 bases and J by 9 bases, with 20 bases left in between. Germline-derived CDR1 and CDR2 are DFQATT and SNEGSKA (reference sequence). This CDR3 comprises 13 residues. The CDR3 nucleotides read TGCAGTGCGCTGGATTATAGCAATCAGCCCCAGTACTTC. This gives the protein CSALDYSNQPQYF.

This clonotype was seen repeatedly, ten times or more. The chain combines TRBV11-3 with TRBJ2-5; tentative D call: TRBD1 (5 bases). Trimming cost V 1 base and J 2 bases, with 11 bases left between them. Germline V CDR1 and CDR2: SGHNT, YENEEA. The CDR3 totals 15 residues. The CDR3 loop reads CASSLGKGKQETQYF. The CDR3 DNA sequence: TGTGCCAGCAGCTTAGGAAAGGGGAAGCAAGAGACCCAGTACTTC.

The rearrangement joins TRBV29-1 to TRBJ2-7, with D perhaps matching TRBD2 (6 bases). CDR1 is SQVTM and CDR2 is ANQGSEA in the germline V gene. The CDR3 has 12 residues. V was pared by 6 bases and J by 2 bases, with 11 bases between. The CDR3 DNA follows: TGCAGCGTCCGGGACTGGACCTACGAGCAGTACTTC. Protein: CSVRDWTYEQYF.

This clonotype was counted many times. V gene TRBV14 combines with J gene TRBJ1-1; tentatively, D is TRBD1 (6 bases). The CDR3 contains 16 residues. V gave up 4 bases and J gave up 0 bases, with 15 bases separating them. Germline lookup yields CDR1 SGHDN and CDR2 FVKESK. The CDR3 loop is CASSPQGLLMNTEAFF. The CDR3, as DNA: TGTGCCAGCAGCCCCCAGGGGCTCCTCATGAACACTGAAGCTTTCTTT.

This clonotype was recorded many times. J is TRBJ1-5 and V is TRBV6-2 or TRBV6-3, with 9 bases aligning to TRBD1. Germline CDR1 and CDR2: MNHEY and SVGEGT. Trimming took 0 bases from V and 1 from J; bases not matched to a gene: 4. The length of the CDR3 is 17 residues. CDR3 sequence (DNA): TGTGCCAGCAGTTACTCCTCCGGGACAGGGAGCAATCAGCCCCAGCATTTT. Its translation: CASSYSSGTGSNQPQHF.

The CDR3, as DNA: TGTGCCACCAGCGGAGGAACAGGGGTGGGGAATGAGCAGTTCTTC. Translated: CATSGGTGVGNEQFF. This chain uses TRBV24-1 with TRBJ2-1, with 7 bases matching TRBD1. The CDR3 has 15 residues. Germline CDR1 and CDR2: KGHDR and SFDVKD. The ends lost 7 bases at V and 7 bases at J; junction bases unmatched: 12.

This clonotype was counted many times. A read error is possible here, since a much larger clone lies one base away. V and J are TRBV4-1 and TRBJ1-2; D remains ambiguous. The V gene's germline CDR1 is MGHRA and CDR2 YSYEKL. The CDR3 is 15 amino acids. V lost 4 bases and J 7 bases, leaving 19 bases between the germline ends. The CDR3: CASSLGGRGGCGYTF. The DNA for the CDR3 is TGCGCCAGCAGCCTGGGAGGGCGAGGAGGCTGTGGCTACACCTTC.

The sample holds a few counts of this clonotype. The chain combines TRBV20-1 with TRBJ2-7; 7 nucleotides match TRBD2. The CDR3 contains 14 residues. The J segment lost 0 bases and the V segment lost 5 bases, leaving 7 bases of the junction unmatched. CDR1 and CDR2 (germline): DFQATT, SNEGSKA (reference sequence). CDR3 amino acids: CSADASGISYEQYF. CDR3 sequence (DNA): TGCAGTGCTGATGCCAGCGGGATCTCCTACGAGCAGTACTTC.

This clonotype was detected a few times. The rearrangement joins TRBV2 to TRBJ2-5; D may be TRBD2 (5 bases). This CDR3 is 15 amino acids long. Germline V CDR1 and CDR2: SNHLY, FYNNEI. V was cut by 6 bases and J by 3 bases, with 17 bases left in between. CDR3 amino acids: CASSEASGVKETQYF. The CDR3 nucleotides are TGTGCCAGCAGCGAGGCCAGCGGAGTGAAAGAGACCCAGTACTTC.

V usage is TRBV25-1 and J usage is TRBJ1-6, with D perhaps matching TRBD1 (6 bases). V was cut by 6 bases and J by 4 bases, with 13 bases left in between. Germline V CDR1 and CDR2: MGHDK, SYGVNS. This CDR3 is 15 amino acids long. The CDR3 DNA reads as TGTGCCAGCAGGACCCCGGGACAATATAATTCACCCCTCCACTTT. This gives the protein CASRTPGQYNSPLHF.

Details on this clonotype: An end of the junction differs from the germline gene, which may be a read error. The gene calls are TRBV4-1 and TRBJ1-2, with D possibly being TRBD1 (5 bases). CDR1 MGHRA and CDR2 YSYEKL come from the germline V gene. The CDR3 runs to 14 residues. The CDR3 bases are TGCGCCAGCAGCCAAGGAGACAGAGTAGAGGGCTACGCCTTC. Its protein is CASSQGDRVEGYAF.

The chain employs TRBV7-9 and TRBJ1-1; D is uncertain. This CDR3 spans 13 amino acids. Per germline, CDR1 SEHNR and CDR2 FQNEAQ (reference sequence). Deletions cut 5 bases from V and 4 bases from J, with 11 bases between. In nucleotides, the CDR3 is TGTGCCAGCAGCCCACGAGCGGGCACTGAAGCTTTCTTT. This encodes CASSPRAGTEAFF.

This clonotype was picked up many times. This may come from a read error, since a much larger clone is one base off. The chain is built from TRBV29-1 and TRBJ1-1; D is possibly TRBD1 (5 bases). V was clipped by 7 bases and J by 4 bases, with 16 bases between them. This CDR3 is 13 amino acids long. CDR1 SQVTM and CDR2 ANQGSEA come from the germline V gene. The CDR3 DNA reads TGCAGCGCCAGGTGGGGGGGAAGCACTGAAGCTTTCTTT. It translates to CSARWGGSTEAFF.

The J gene is TRBJ2-1, the V gene TRBV10-3; 7 bases are a match to TRBD1. The germline V gene has CDR1 ENHRY and CDR2 SYGVKD. The CDR3 is 15 residues long. Trimming took 8 bases from V and 3 from J; bases not matched to a gene: 10. CDR3 protein: CAIAPGTGDYNEQFF. The CDR3 region has the DNA TGTGCCATCGCCCCGGGAACAGGGGACTACAATGAGCAGTTCTTC.